One sample yielded the 10 T cell receptor beta chains listed below, sequenced in a study of T cells expressing NK-cell markers. TCRdb reprocessed the 5' RACE reads; each CDR3 protein has one entry and no DNA is given. The sample includes roughly 420,000 distinct CDR3 sequences. The material sequenced was blood T cells: a sorted CD56 or NKG2C T cell subset, CD4+ or CD8+ T cells, or bulk PBMC T cells (not recorded which). The receptor set was obtained from a woman between 18 and 70 years old in good health.

The chain employs TRBV6-5 and TRBJ2-2. The germline CDR1 and CDR2 sequences are MNHEY and SVGAGI. The CDR3 runs to 13 residues. CDR3 sequence reads: CASISANTGELFF.

The V gene is TRBV2, the J gene TRBJ1-2; TCRdb calls TRBD1, which cannot be checked without DNA. Germline V gives CDR1 SNHLY, CDR2 FYNNEI. The CDR3 covers 14 residues. CDR3 in amino acids: CASTTGQTNYGYTF.

J is TRBJ2-2 and V is TRBV12-3 or TRBV12-4; lacking DNA, the TRBD1 call made by TCRdb goes unchecked. CDR3 length: 13 residues. The CDR3 region is CASSFEGPGELFF.

The chain joins TRBV5-1 to TRBJ2-3; TCRdb's assignment of TRBD2 cannot be checked, as there is no DNA. CDR1 is SGHRS and CDR2 is YFSETQ in the germline V gene. The CDR3 sequence is 14 residues long. CDR3 sequence reads: CASFQLASTDTQYF.

The chain employs TRBV7-2 and TRBJ2-2. The CDR3 has 15 amino acids. Looked up from germline, CDR1 is SGHTA and CDR2 is FQGNSA. The CDR3 sequence is CASSLVASSTGELFF.

The gene calls are TRBV6-1 and TRBJ2-3; TCRdb reports TRBD1, a call that lacks DNA to check it against. The CDR3 totals 15 residues. Germline V CDR1 and CDR2: MNHNS, SASEGT. The CDR3 reads CASSETGTHTDTQYF.

CDR3 protein: CSVESGEGGEQFF. The chain combines TRBV29-1 with TRBJ2-1. The CDR3 length is 13 residues. From germline, CDR1 is SQVTM and CDR2 ANQGSEA.

CDR3 in amino acids: CSARPASYTQYF. J is TRBJ2-3 and V is TRBV20-1; TCRdb lists TRBD2, though no DNA is available to test this call. The CDR3 loop spans 12 amino acids. Per germline, CDR1 DFQATT and CDR2 SNEGSKA (reference sequence).

This chain joins TRBV7-6 and TRBJ2-7. Germline V gives CDR1 SGHVS, CDR2 FNYEAQ. This CDR3 spans 15 amino acids. The CDR3 sequence is CASSLTAGAPYEQYF.

The chain links TRBV18 to TRBJ2-1; TCRdb picks TRBD2, but there is no DNA to check that call. The CDR3 length is 13 residues. Germline CDR1 KGHSH, CDR2 LQKENI. CDR3 amino acids: CASSPGLEDEQFF. The whole variable domain, remainder taken from reference TRBV18 and TRBJ2-1, is NAGVMQNPRHLVRRRGQEARLRCSPMKGHSHVYWYRQLPEEGLKFMVYLQKENIIDESGMPKERFSAEFPKEGPSILRIQQVVRGDSAAYFCASSPGLEDEQFFGPGTRLTVL.